Below are 20 T cell receptor beta chains sequenced from a single sample in a study of read filtering for tumor transcriptome and immune sequencing (dated by TCRdb to about 2020). Sequencing used an Illumina HiSeq 4000. The Immunoverse kit was used to build TCR libraries from roughly 370 ng RNA, with molecular barcoded adaptors covering alpha/delta and beta/gamma chains. TCRdb itself trimmed the public reads at Q25 with fastp, ran MiXCR and retained productive beta chains. Rows matching on CDR3 protein sequence are summarized as one entry with the most common DNA and genes. The sample table holds some 48,000 distinct CDR3 sequences, of which approximately 18% were seen once. Of the sample, 15% falls within the top ten clones. Sample: a population of CD138-negative cells sorted from bone marrow. The intended sense of this specimen's cell subset or site label: bone marrow mononuclear cells depleted of CD138+ plasma/myeloma cells by negative magnetic selection. Receptors originate from a donor aged 40 or over with multiple myeloma.

The table lists this clonotype with many counts. The chain links TRBV19 to TRBJ2-7, with 12 bases aligning to TRBD2. This CDR3 has 15 residues. Per germline, CDR1 LNHDA and CDR2 SQIVND (reference sequence). V shed 3 bases and J 5 bases; nucleotides not matched to a gene: 5. CDR3 residues: CASSIGLAGIDEQYF. CDR3 nucleotides: TGTGCCAGTAGTATCGGACTAGCGGGAATCGACGAGCAGTACTTC.

This clonotype was counted at least ten times. This chain links TRBV28 with TRBJ2-5; 8 bases are a match to TRBD2. This CDR3 is built from 18 residues. Germline assignment: CDR1 MDHEN and CDR2 SYDVKM. The V and J ends lost 4 bases and 4 bases, in that order; junction bases with no gene match: 17. CDR3 coding DNA: TGTGCCAGCAGTTCCCCTCTTCCAGCGGGGGCCCCGGGAGAGACCCAGTACTTC. Its translation is CASSSPLPAGAPGETQYF.

The J gene is TRBJ2-7, the V gene TRBV30; no clear D. The germline V gene encodes CDR1 GTSNPN and CDR2 SVGIG (reference sequence). The CDR3 spans 13 residues. Trimming stripped 3 bases from V and 2 bases from J, with 11 bases between. The CDR3 protein is CAWSVGGPYEQYF. CDR3 DNA: TGTGCCTGGAGCGTTGGCGGCCCCTACGAGCAGTACTTC.

This clonotype appeared many times. V and J are TRBV28 and TRBJ2-3; 8 positions match TRBD1. CDR3 length equals 15 residues. CDR1 is MDHEN, CDR2 SYDVKM, per germline. Trimming at V came to 8 bases and at J to 2 bases, leaving 9 bases not matched to a gene. CDR3 coding DNA: TGTGCCAGCGGTCTTAGGGACAGGCCCACAGATACGCAGTATTTT. This gives the protein CASGLRDRPTDTQYF.

This clonotype occurred many times. CDR3 residues: CASSLLGYDEQFF. The CDR3 region has the DNA TGTGCCAGCAGTTTATTAGGATACGATGAGCAGTTCTTC. The rearrangement links TRBV27 to TRBJ2-1; D not certain. The germline gives CDR1 MNHEY, CDR2 SMNVEV (reference sequence). Trimming removed 1 base from V and 8 bases from J, with 9 bases in between. The CDR3 runs to 13 residues.

This clonotype was seen ten or more times. The chain joins TRBV19 to TRBJ2-3, with TRBD2 as a possible D gene (6 bases). This CDR3 contains 17 residues. Trimming pared 6 bases from V and 6 bases from J, leaving 25 bases between. The V gene's germline CDR1 is LNHDA and CDR2 SQIVND (reference sequence). The CDR3 sequence: CASSGRRASEQLDTQYF. The CDR3 DNA follows: TGTGCCAGTAGCGGAAGAAGGGCTAGCGAGCAGTTGGATACGCAGTATTTT.

As for this clonotype: A read error likely explains this, since a far larger clone differs by one base. The CDR3 loop reads CASSGWENKKLFF. CDR3 DNA: TGTGCCAGCAGTGGGTGGGAGAATAAAAAACTGTTTTTT. This rearrangement joins TRBV12-3 or TRBV12-4 to TRBJ1-4; D gene ambiguous. V lost 5 bases to trimming and J lost 9 bases, with 13 bases between them. This CDR3 is 13 amino acids long.

This clonotype was seen ten or more times. V usage is TRBV6-5 and J usage is TRBJ2-1; tentatively, D is TRBD1 (6 bases). CDR3 length equals 15 residues. Germline V gene sequence: CDR1 MNHEY, CDR2 SVGAGI. Trimming removed 6 bases from V and 5 bases from J, with 17 bases in between. CDR3 sequence reads: CASSPGDIPNNEQFF. CDR3 DNA: TGTGCCAGCAGCCCCGGGGACATACCTAACAATGAGCAGTTCTTC.

This clonotype occurred many times. V is TRBV6-6 and J is TRBJ2-5; TRBD2 aligns across 7 bases. CDR3 length: 15 residues. The ends lost 4 bases at V and 2 bases at J; junction bases unmatched: 7. The germline gives CDR1 MNHNY, CDR2 SVGAGI (reference sequence). This CDR3 reads CASSLTSSFQETQYF. CDR3 sequence (DNA): TGTGCCAGCAGTTTGACTAGCTCCTTTCAAGAGACCCAGTACTTC.

In this sample, this clonotype turned up many times. The V and J genes are TRBV30 and TRBJ2-7, with 9 nucleotides matching TRBD1. J lost 3 bases, V lost 4 bases, and 7 bases had no gene match. The CDR3 sequence is 14 residues long. The germline CDR1 and CDR2 sequences are GTSNPN and SVGIG (reference sequence). The chain's CDR3 is CAWTQDRGSYEQYF. The DNA for the CDR3 is TGTGCCTGGACCCAGGACAGGGGAAGCTACGAGCAGTACTTC. The full variable domain, in which reference TRBV30 and TRBJ2-7 provide the parts outside the CDR3, is SQTIHQWPATLVQPVGSPLSLECTVEGTSNPNLYWYRQAAGRGLQLLFYSVGIGQISSEVPQNLSASRPQDRQFILSSKKLLLSDSGFYLCAWTQDRGSYEQYFGPGTRLTVT.

In the case of this clonotype: Only one base separates this from a far larger clonotype, so it likely reflects a read error. Likely a read error: the CDR3 ends without its conserved phenylalanine or tryptophan. The chain recombines TRBV11-2 with TRBJ2-1, with 11 positions matching TRBD2. Trimming cost V 3 bases and J 12 bases; bases outside gene matches: 13. This CDR3 is built from 16 residues. Germline values: CDR1 SGHAT, CDR2 FQNNGV. The CDR3 protein is CASSFGTSGTMSGQFS. In nucleotides, the CDR3 is TGTGCCAGCAGCTTCGGGACTAGCGGTACAATGTCGGGGCAGTTCTCC.

This clonotype was counted at least ten times. The rearrangement joins TRBV29-1 to TRBJ1-4; 7 nucleotides line up with TRBD1. V lost 4 bases to trimming and J lost 7 bases; unmatched junction nucleotides: 6. The CDR3 contains 13 residues. Germline assignment: CDR1 SQVTM and CDR2 ANQGSEA. The DNA of the CDR3 is TGCAGCGTTGGAGGGGGCGCCCGTGAAAAACTGTTTTTT. This encodes CSVGGGAREKLFF.

This clonotype was recorded at least ten times. V gene TRBV20-1 combines with J gene TRBJ2-1; D is ambiguous. The CDR3 spans 11 residues. CDR1 and CDR2 (germline): DFQATT, SNEGSKA (reference sequence). Trimming removed 7 bases from V and 6 bases from J, with 10 bases in between. This CDR3 is CSVRTINEQFF. The CDR3 DNA follows: TGCAGTGTTCGGACGATCAATGAGCAGTTCTTC.

Many counts were recorded for this clonotype. The chain has TRBV10-3 and TRBJ1-1; no definite D call. Germline V CDR1 and CDR2: ENHRY, SYGVKD. The CDR3 runs to 15 residues. Trimming shortened V by 5 bases and J by 3 bases, and 16 bases separated the two germline ends. In DNA form, the CDR3 reads TGTGCCATCAGTCCCTCGCGGGAGATCCACACTGAAGCTTTCTTT. This translates into CAISPSREIHTEAFF.

This clonotype was seen repeatedly, ten times or more. This sequence joins TRBV11-2 and TRBJ1-2; D perhaps matches TRBD1 (5 bases). Trimming removed 1 base from V and 0 bases from J, with 9 bases in between. There are 15 residues in the CDR3. Germline assignment: CDR1 SGHAT and CDR2 FQNNGV. The CDR3 DNA follows: TGTGCCAGCAGCTTAGTACAGACAGCTAACTATGGCTACACCTTC. Protein: CASSLVQTANYGYTF.

There are many counts of this clonotype. The DNA of the CDR3 is TGTGCCAGCTCACCCCCCGGGATTGGGGCTTACGAGCAGTACTTC. This sequence encodes CASSPPGIGAYEQYF. The rearrangement uses TRBV18 and TRBJ2-7; perhaps D is TRBD1 or TRBD2 (5 bases each). The CDR3 sequence is 15 residues long. With 3 bases removed from V and 4 bases from J, the gap between germline ends came to 16 bases. Germline V gives CDR1 KGHSH, CDR2 LQKENI.

This clonotype was detected ten times or more. This chain connects TRBV10-3 to TRBJ2-7; no clear D. The CDR3 is 13 amino acids. Trimming removed 4 bases from V and 5 bases from J, with 12 bases in between. Germline CDR1 reads ENHRY; CDR2 reads SYGVKD. The CDR3 coding sequence is TGTGCCATCAGTGCGCGCCATTCGGACGAGCAGTACTTC. Encoded protein: CAISARHSDEQYF.

The table lists this clonotype with a few counts. V usage is TRBV15 and J usage is TRBJ1-2, with unresolved D. Germline V gene data show CDR1 as LNHNV and CDR2 as YYDKDF (reference sequence). CDR3 length: 15 residues. Trimming cost V 0 bases and J 0 bases, with 8 bases left between them. CDR3 sequence: CATSRDQIANYGYTF. CDR3 DNA: TGTGCCACCAGCAGAGATCAAATAGCTAACTATGGCTACACCTTC. Full variable domain (outside the CDR3, taken from reference TRBV15 and TRBJ1-2): DAMVIQNPRYQVTQFGKPVTLSCSQTLNHNVMYWYQQKSSQAPKLLFHYYDKDFNNEADTPDNFQSRRPNTSFCFLDIRSPGLGDTAMYLCATSRDQIANYGYTFGSGTRLTVV.

With regard to this clonotype: One end of the junction fails to match germline, which may point to a read error. The chain has TRBV11-2 and TRBJ2-6; 12 nucleotides agree with TRBD2. Germline V gives CDR1 SGHAT, CDR2 FQNNGV. The CDR3 has 17 amino acids. Here the CDR3 DNA reads TGTGCCAGCAGCCGACTAGCGGGGGCCTCTGGGGCCAACGCCCTGAATTTC. Its protein is CASSRLAGASGANALNF.

Many counts were recorded for this clonotype. The chain uses TRBV18 and TRBJ2-1; D gene ambiguous. The V gene lost 5 bases and the J gene lost 6 bases, with 14 bases spanning the gap. Germline V CDR1 and CDR2: KGHSH, LQKENI. This CDR3 region has 14 residues. CDR3 sequence (DNA): TGTGCCAGCTCATTTGGGTCGGTAAGCAATGAGCAGTTCTTC. Protein sequence: CASSFGSVSNEQFF. The full variable domain, rest sourced from reference TRBV18 and TRBJ2-1, is NAGVMQNPRHLVRRRGQEARLRCSPMKGHSHVYWYRQLPEEGLKFMVYLQKENIIDESGMPKERFSAEFPKEGPSILRIQQVVRGDSAAYFCASSFGSVSNEQFFGPGTRLTVL.